Listed here are 15 T cell receptor beta chains from one sample, sequenced in a study of blood T cell repertoires in COVID-19. TCRdb's table, derived via immunoSEQ multiplex PCR, lists solely in-frame clones and lacks some. The sample shows some 99,000 clones, roughly 80% of them seen only once. The sample comprised peripheral blood. Source of these receptors: a woman aged 60 to 75 with acute or convalescent COVID-19.

J is TRBJ1-2 and V is TRBV15; 11 nucleotides agree with TRBD1. Per the germline V gene, CDR1 is LNHNV and CDR2 is YYDKDF (reference sequence). CDR3 length: 15 residues. V was clipped by 8 bases and J by 4 bases; unmatched bases: 9. CDR3 bases: TGTGCCACCTACCCCGGGACAGGGGGGACCTATGGCTACACCTTC. Translating it yields CATYPGTGGTYGYTF.

This clone was seen a handful of times. V and J are TRBV4-1 and TRBJ2-1; D gene unclear. V was shortened by 2 bases and J by 9 bases, with 14 bases between the two germline ends. The CDR3 has 14 amino acids. CDR1 MGHRA and CDR2 YSYEKL come from the germline V gene. The CDR3 here is CASSQLAVVAEQFF. The CDR3 DNA sequence: TGCGCCAGCAGCCAACTTGCGGTAGTGGCTGAGCAGTTCTTC.

This clone has just one count. The CDR3 loop is CASSIDANRGRREKLFF. The CDR3 region has the DNA TGTGCCAGTAGTATAGATGCCAACAGGGGGCGACGTGAAAAACTGTTTTTT. The chain links TRBV19 to TRBJ1-4; 9 bases match TRBD1. From germline, CDR1 is LNHDA and CDR2 SQIVND (reference sequence). The CDR3 consists of 17 residues. With V trimmed by 0 bases and J by 7 bases, 9 bases remained unmatched.

A few counts support this clone. The chain employs TRBV4-3 and TRBJ2-2; 10 positions agree with TRBD2. J gave up 1 base and V 1 base, and 3 bases lay outside the gene matches. The V gene's germline CDR1 is LGHNA and CDR2 YSLEER. The length of the CDR3 is 17 residues. The chain's CDR3 is CASSQGVAGGNTGELFF. The CDR3 DNA reads as TGCGCCAGCAGCCAAGGGGTAGCGGGAGGGAACACCGGGGAGCTGTTTTTT.

The chain has TRBV6-6 and TRBJ1-1; D not resolved. The CDR3 spans 13 residues. The germline V and J ends were trimmed by 5 bases and 7 bases, with 14 bases remaining between them. The germline CDR1 and CDR2 sequences are MNHNY and SVGAGI (reference sequence). In DNA, the CDR3 is TGTGCCAGCAGTACACCAGTGGCAGTTGAAGCTTTCTTT. Translated: CASSTPVAVEAFF.

This chain uses TRBV28 with TRBJ2-1, with 13 bases fitting TRBD2. J lost 0 bases, V lost 6 bases, and 5 bases had no gene match. This CDR3 comprises 17 residues. CDR1 is MDHEN, CDR2 SYDVKM, per germline. The CDR3 DNA reads TGTGCCAGCAGCACCCGGACTAGCGGGAGCTCCTACAATGAGCAGTTCTTC. This gives the protein CASSTRTSGSSYNEQFF.

The chain joins TRBV30 to TRBJ2-7; no definite D call. The CDR3 contains 13 residues. The V end lost 3 bases, the J end lost 5 bases, and 14 bases lay between the germline ends. Germline V gene data show CDR1 as GTSNPN and CDR2 as SVGIG (reference sequence). The CDR3 sequence: CAWRPGPSDEQYF. The CDR3 DNA sequence: TGTGCCTGGAGACCTGGGCCCTCGGACGAGCAGTACTTC.

This chain joins TRBV6-5 and TRBJ2-3, with 12 bases fitting TRBD2. The CDR3 runs 14 residues. V was pared by 6 bases and J by 4 bases, with 2 bases of the junction left unmatched. Germline V gene sequence: CDR1 MNHEY, CDR2 SVGAGI. This CDR3 is CASRLAGGPDTQYF. DNA of the CDR3: TGTGCCAGCAGGCTAGCGGGGGGGCCAGATACGCAGTATTTT.

The chain has TRBV19 and TRBJ2-6; D gene uncertain. This CDR3 region has 15 residues. Germline values: CDR1 LNHDA, CDR2 SQIVND (reference sequence). V shed 3 bases and J shed 0 bases, with 6 bases lying between them. DNA for the CDR3: TGTGCCAGTAGTATGATTAGCTCTGGGGCCAACGTCCTGACTTTC. This translates into CASSMISSGANVLTF.

This sequence joins TRBV5-1 and TRBJ1-5; the match to TRBD1 covers 7 bases. With 0 bases clipped from V and 1 base from J, the junction kept 1 base outside the gene matches. Germline loops: CDR1 SGHRS, CDR2 YFSETQ. The CDR3 loop spans 15 amino acids. The CDR3: CASSLGGQSNQPQHF. As DNA, the CDR3 is TGCGCCAGCAGCTTGGGGGGACAGAGCAATCAGCCCCAGCATTTT.

The rearrangement links TRBV7-9 to TRBJ1-6, with D possibly being TRBD1 (5 bases). Trimming took 0 bases from V and 8 from J, leaving 8 bases between them. Germline V gives CDR1 SEHNR, CDR2 FQNEAQ (reference sequence). The CDR3 consists of 14 residues. Here the CDR3 reads CASSLATGYSPLHF. The CDR3 DNA is TGTGCCAGCAGCTTAGCCACAGGCTATTCACCCCTCCACTTT.

V usage is TRBV11-2 and J usage is TRBJ1-2, with TRBD1 as a possible D gene (5 bases). The CDR3 spans 16 residues. Germline V gene data show CDR1 as SGHAT and CDR2 as FQNNGV. V shed 5 bases and J shed 4 bases, with 20 bases lying between them. Written as DNA, the CDR3 is TGTGCCAGCAGCCGGCGGCCAACTCAGGGCTCCTATGGCTACACCTTC. This gives the protein CASSRRPTQGSYGYTF.

The V gene is TRBV28, the J gene TRBJ1-6, with D hard to call. With 7 bases removed from V and 6 bases from J, the gap between germline ends came to 13 bases. Germline lookup yields CDR1 MDHEN and CDR2 SYDVKM. This CDR3 region has 14 residues. Here the CDR3 reads CASNPARFNSPLHF. The CDR3 DNA sequence: TGTGCCAGCAACCCTGCCCGGTTTAATTCACCCCTCCACTTT.

This clone was seen more than once but under ten times. The chain joins TRBV6-5 to TRBJ1-1; D gene uncertain. Trimming shortened V by 6 bases and J by 7 bases, and 12 bases separated the two germline ends. The germline V gene encodes CDR1 MNHEY and CDR2 SVGAGI. This CDR3 spans 12 amino acids. CDR3 region: CASSLTGNEAFF. The DNA of the CDR3 is TGTGCCAGCAGCTTGACGGGAAATGAAGCTTTCTTT.

The chain has TRBV2 and TRBJ1-1; D gene uncertain. The ends were cut back, 8 bases at V and 4 bases at J, with 23 bases in the middle. The CDR3 spans 16 residues. Germline V gives CDR1 SNHLY, CDR2 FYNNEI. The CDR3 DNA reads TGTGCCAGCCTTGATCAACACAGATCCTTAAGCACTGAAGCTTTCTTT. Translating gives CASLDQHRSLSTEAFF.